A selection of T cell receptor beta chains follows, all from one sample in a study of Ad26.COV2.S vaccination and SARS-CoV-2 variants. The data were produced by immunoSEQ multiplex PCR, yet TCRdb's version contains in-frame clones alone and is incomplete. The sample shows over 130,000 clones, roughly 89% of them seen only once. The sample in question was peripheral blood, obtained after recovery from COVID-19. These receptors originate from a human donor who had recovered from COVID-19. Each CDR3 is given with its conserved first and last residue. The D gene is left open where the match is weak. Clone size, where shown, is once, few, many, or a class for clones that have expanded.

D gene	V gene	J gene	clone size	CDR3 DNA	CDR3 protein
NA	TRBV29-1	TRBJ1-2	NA	TGCAGCGTGGGGGCCCCGAAGGGCTACACCTTC	CSVGAPKGYTF
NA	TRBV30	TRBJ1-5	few	TGTGCCTGGAGTGCGGGTTATAGCAATCAGCCCCAGCATTTT	CAWSAGYSNQPQHF
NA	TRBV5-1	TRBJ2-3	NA	TGCGCCAGCAGCTCGGGTGTTGGAAACACAGATACGCAGTATTTT	CASSSGVGNTDTQYF
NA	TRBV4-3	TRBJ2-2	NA	TGCGCCAGCAGCCAAGAATCAGGCTTGAACACCGGGGAGCTGTTTTTT	CASSQESGLNTGELFF
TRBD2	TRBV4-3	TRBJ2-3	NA	TGCGCCAGCAGCCAAGGGAAAGCTAGCGGTAGATCGTGGGATACGCAGTATTTT	CASSQGKASGRSWDTQYF
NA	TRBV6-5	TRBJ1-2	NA	TGTGCCGTCTCCGGGAGAGACTATGGCTACACCTTC	CAVSGRDYGYTF
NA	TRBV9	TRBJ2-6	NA	TGTGCCAGCAGCGTAGATGTGGCTGGGGCCAACGTCCTGACTTTC	CASSVDVAGANVLTF
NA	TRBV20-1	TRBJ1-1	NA	TGCAGTGCTAGAGGGCCCCGAAAAGCTTTCTTT	CSARGPRKAFF
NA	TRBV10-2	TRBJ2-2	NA	TGCGCCAGCAGGCTCCCGGGACGGGTGAACACCGGGGAGCTGTTTTTT	CASRLPGRVNTGELFF
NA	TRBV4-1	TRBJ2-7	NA	TGCGCCAGCAGCCAAGCCGAGGGTAGGAGCGAGCAGTACTTC	CASSQAEGRSEQYF
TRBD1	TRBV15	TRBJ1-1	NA	TGTGCCACCAGCACGGGGACAGCGAACACTGAAGCTTTCTTT	CATSTGTANTEAFF
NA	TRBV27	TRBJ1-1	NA	TGTGCCAGCAGTCCCCAGAGATTTGGCACTGAAGCTTTCTTT	CASSPQRFGTEAFF
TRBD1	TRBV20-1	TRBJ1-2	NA	TGCAGTGCTTACAGGGGCGGCTACACCTTC	CSAYRGGYTF
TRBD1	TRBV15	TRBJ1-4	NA	TGTGCCACCAGCAGGGAGACGGGACAGCAGGATGGAAAACTGTTTTTT	CATSRETGQQDGKLFF
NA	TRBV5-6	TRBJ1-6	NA	TGTGCCAGCAGCTTGTTGGAGGGGAATAATTCACCCCTCCACTTT	CASSLLEGNNSPLHF
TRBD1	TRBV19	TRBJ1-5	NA	TGTGCCAGTAGTATGAAGGGACAGGGAAATCAGCCCCAGCATTTT	CASSMKGQGNQPQHF
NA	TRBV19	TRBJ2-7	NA	TGTGCCAGTAGTATAGGCAATAGCGAGCAGTACTTC	CASSIGNSEQYF
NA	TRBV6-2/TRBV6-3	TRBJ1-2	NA	TGTGCCAGCAGTGACGGGGACTATGGCTACACCTTC	CASSDGDYGYTF